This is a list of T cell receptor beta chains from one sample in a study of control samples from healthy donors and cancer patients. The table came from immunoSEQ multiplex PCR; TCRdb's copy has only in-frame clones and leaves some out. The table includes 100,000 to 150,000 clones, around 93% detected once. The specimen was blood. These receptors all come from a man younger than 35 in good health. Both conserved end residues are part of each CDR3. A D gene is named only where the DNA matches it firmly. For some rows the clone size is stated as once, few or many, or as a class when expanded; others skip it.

CDR3: CASRGNGGGQPQHF
D: -
length: 14
size: once
V: TRBV2

CDR3: CASSEYGGSEQFF
D: -
length: 13
size: -
V: TRBV25-1

CDR3: CASSIGSYNEQFF
D: -
length: 13
size: once
V: TRBV19

CDR3: CASSRTGLPGEQFF
D: -
length: 14
size: -
V: TRBV6-5

CDR3: CAISITNRDGNYGYTF
D: -
length: 16
size: -
V: TRBV10-3

CDR3: CASSVLSKPEGYTF
D: -
length: 14
size: -
V: TRBV9

CDR3: CASSSGTSGTGELFF
D: TRBD2
length: 15
size: -
V: TRBV5-1

CDR3: CSYRDTVSSGELFF
D: -
length: 14
size: -
V: TRBV29-1

CDR3: CASSHREGKGYGYTF
D: -
length: 15
size: -
V: TRBV27

CDR3: CASSEGVACCEQYF
D: -
length: 14
size: -
V: TRBV6-1

CDR3: CASSVDLRQGRSEQYF
D: TRBD1
length: 16
size: -
V: TRBV9

CDR3: CASSQASGLSYEQYF
D: TRBD2
length: 15
size: -
V: TRBV4-1

CDR3: CASSDRDGAYGYTF
D: -
length: 14
size: -
V: TRBV19

CDR3: CASSYRDYYNEQFF
D: -
length: 14
size: -
V: TRBV6-5

CDR3: CASSLKGITEAFF
D: -
length: 13
size: -
V: TRBV7-9

CDR3: CASSQDPNGGSTDTQYF
D: -
length: 17
size: -
V: TRBV4-2

CDR3: CASSSSSYEQYF
D: -
length: 12
size: -
V: TRBV5-1

CDR3: CASSQSIQGALANEKLFF
D: TRBD1
length: 18
size: once
V: TRBV23-1

CDR3: CAWTPPANTGELFF
D: -
length: 14
size: -
V: TRBV30

CDR3: CASSRGTSGGQGSRDTQYF
D: TRBD2
length: 19
size: -
V: TRBV19

CDR3: CASSFQGRETQYF
D: -
length: 13
size: -
V: TRBV27

CDR3: CASSYEGGRYNEQFF
D: -
length: 15
size: -
V: TRBV6-5